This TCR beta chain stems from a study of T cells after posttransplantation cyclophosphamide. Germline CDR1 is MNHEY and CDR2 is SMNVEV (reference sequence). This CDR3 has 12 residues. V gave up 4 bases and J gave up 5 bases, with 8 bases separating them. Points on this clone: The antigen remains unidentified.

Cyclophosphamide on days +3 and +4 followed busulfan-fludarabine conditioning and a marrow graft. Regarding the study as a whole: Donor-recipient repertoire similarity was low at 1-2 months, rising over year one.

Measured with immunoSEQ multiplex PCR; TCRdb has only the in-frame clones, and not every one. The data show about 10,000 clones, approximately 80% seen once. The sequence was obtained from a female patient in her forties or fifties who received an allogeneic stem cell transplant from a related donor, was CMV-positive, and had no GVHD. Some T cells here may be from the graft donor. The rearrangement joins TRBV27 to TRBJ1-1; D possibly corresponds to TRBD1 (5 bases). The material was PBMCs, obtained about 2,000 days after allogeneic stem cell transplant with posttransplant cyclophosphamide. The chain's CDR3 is CASSSPGTEAFF. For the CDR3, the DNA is TGTGCCAGCAGTTCCCCAGGGACTGAAGCTTTCTTT.